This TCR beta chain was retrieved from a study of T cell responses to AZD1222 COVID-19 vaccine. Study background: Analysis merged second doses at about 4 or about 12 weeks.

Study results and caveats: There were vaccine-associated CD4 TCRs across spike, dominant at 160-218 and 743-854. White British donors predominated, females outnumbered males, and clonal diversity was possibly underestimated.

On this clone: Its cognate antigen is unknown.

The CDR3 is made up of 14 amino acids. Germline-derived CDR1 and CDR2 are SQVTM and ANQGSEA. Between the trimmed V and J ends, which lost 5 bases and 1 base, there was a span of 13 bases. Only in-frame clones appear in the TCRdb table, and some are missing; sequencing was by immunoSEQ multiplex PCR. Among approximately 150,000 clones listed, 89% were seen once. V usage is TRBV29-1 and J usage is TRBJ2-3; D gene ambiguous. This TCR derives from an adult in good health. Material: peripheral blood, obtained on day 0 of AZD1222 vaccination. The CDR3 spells CSVRPETRTDTQYF. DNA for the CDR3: TGCAGCGTTAGGCCAGAAACCCGCACAGATACGCAGTATTTT.